These 2 T cell receptor beta chains came from one sample sequenced in a study of blood T cells in healthy people across ages. A J-beta primer mix and a sample-barcoded 5' primer were used in a second PCR of roughly 6 to 12 cycles. TCRdb reprocessed the 5' RACE reads with MiXCR, giving one entry per CDR3 protein. The data contain roughly 680,000 distinct CDR3 sequences, about half of them singletons. Sequences were obtained from blood. Receptors originate from a woman aged 55-75 years in good health.

This clonotype has just a few counts. The CDR3 sequence: CSADTPRQETQYF. As DNA, the CDR3 is TGCAGTGCTGACACTCCCCGCCAAGAGACCCAGTACTTC. The chain combines TRBV20-1 with TRBJ2-5; D is uncertain. The V gene's germline CDR1 is DFQATT and CDR2 SNEGSKA (reference sequence). The germline V and J ends were trimmed by 5 bases and 1 base, with 11 bases remaining between them. The CDR3 consists of 13 residues.

The chain has TRBV20-1 and TRBJ1-1; tentatively, D is TRBD1 (6 bases). Germline V CDR1 and CDR2: DFQATT, SNEGSKA (reference sequence). V lost 6 bases and J 0 bases, leaving 14 bases between the germline ends. The CDR3 totals 14 residues. In nucleotides, the CDR3 is TGCAGTGCGCCAGGGGCCCTGATGAACACTGAAGCTTTCTTT. As protein: CSAPGALMNTEAFF.